The T cell receptor (beta chain) described here comes from a study of shared clonotypes between healthy human individuals. The CDR3 runs to 15 residues. Germline loops: CDR1 KGHSH, CDR2 LQKENI. J gave up 1 base and V 3 bases, and 3 bases lay outside the gene matches. Every subset's genomic DNA went evenly onto several immunoSEQ plates. Method: immunoSEQ multiplex PCR; TCRdb's copy keeps in-frame clones and lacks some. The sample yields under 1,100,000 clones, about 84% seen once. This clonotype was obtained from a man aged 18 to 30 in good health. Some clones in this sample may be carry-over from other donors' samples. V gene TRBV18 combines with J gene TRBJ1-3; 7 bases are shared with TRBD1. The sequencing sample was made of memory CD4+ T cells from PBMCs. Subset given: CD45RA-negative fraction. As DNA, the CDR3 is TGTGCCAGCTCACCCGACAGGGCATCTGGAAACACCATATATTTT. Translating it yields CASSPDRASGNTIYF.